This TCR beta chain was identified in a study of blood T cell repertoires in COVID-19. Overall study context: COVID-19 samples, acute and convalescent, were from the United States, Italy and Spain. T cells, B-cell-depleted T cells, or PBMCs provided the cDNA or gDNA that served as material.

J was trimmed by 5 bases and V by 2 bases; bases with no gene match: 6. CDR1 and CDR2 (germline): SGHAT, FQNNGV. CDR3 length: 15 amino acids. Here immunoSEQ multiplex PCR was the method, and the copy in TCRdb shows in-frame clones only, minus some. This table holds 40,000 to 55,000 clones, around 83% found once. V usage is TRBV11-2 and J usage is TRBJ2-3, with TRBD1 matching over 8 bases. Sequencing was done on a sample of peripheral blood. The sequence came from a human donor in a cohort sampled during active COVID-19. CDR3 loop: CASSLLGQGGDTQYF. The CDR3 DNA reads TGTGCCAGCAGCTTACTAGGACAGGGAGGAGATACGCAGTATTTT.